The clone carrying this T cell receptor (beta chain) was recorded once. The CDR3 covers 16 residues. Germline V lookup: CDR1 LGHNA, CDR2 YSLEER. V was trimmed by 0 bases and J by 4 bases, leaving 15 bases between them. This sample was taken from a study of T cell changes during pregnancy in multiple sclerosis. Measured with immunoSEQ multiplex PCR; TCRdb has only the in-frame clones, and not every one. The sample includes fewer than 40,000 clones, 85% to 90% of them seen just once. V and J are TRBV4-3 and TRBJ1-1; maybe TRBD1 (6 bases). The receptor comes from a female donor with multiple sclerosis, enrolled in a pregnancy study. The sequences come from CD8+ T cells from peripheral blood mononuclear cells, collected after pregnancy. This CDR3 is CASSQEGTGHITEAFF. The CDR3 DNA sequence: TGCGCCAGCAGCCAAGAGGGAACAGGGCACATCACTGAAGCTTTCTTT.